The 10 T cell receptor beta chains listed next were all sequenced from one sample in a study of cytomegalovirus exposure and HLA in healthy donors. 60 Vbeta and 13 Jbeta primers were used in PCR. TCRdb's copy holds only in-frame clones and misses some; the assay was immunoSEQ multiplex PCR. The sample includes some 150,000 clones, roughly 83% seen only once; the top ten take approximately 2.2%. Source material: PBMCs. Receptors originate from a woman between 45 and 60 years old in good health and CMV-seronegative.

In its sample, this clone was seen once. The chain joins TRBV7-9 to TRBJ2-5, with TRBD2 matching over 9 bases. The assigned J gene may be wrong: the sequence end matches TRBJ2-7 better. Germline V gene data show CDR1 as SEHNR and CDR2 as FQNEAQ (reference sequence). The CDR3 is 14 residues long. The CDR3 coding sequence is TGTGCCAGCAAAGGGGGGACTAGCACCTACGAGCAGTACTTC. Translation: CASKGGTSTYEQYF.

This clone was recorded a few times. The chain couples TRBV7-9 to TRBJ1-1; tentatively, D is TRBD1 (6 bases). V gave up 3 bases and J gave up 0 bases, with 17 bases separating them. Germline loops: CDR1 SEHNR, CDR2 FQNEAQ (reference sequence). This CDR3 is built from 17 residues. CDR3: CASSFMGGGEMNTEAFF. In DNA, the CDR3 is TGTGCCAGCAGCTTTATGGGAGGGGGGGAAATGAACACTGAAGCTTTCTTT.

CDR3 residues: CASSVVSMNTEAFF. In nucleotides, the CDR3 is TGTGCCAGCAGCGTAGTTTCCATGAACACTGAAGCTTTCTTT. The chain is built from TRBV9 and TRBJ1-1; D not resolved. Germline-derived CDR1 and CDR2 are SGDLS and YYNGEE. This CDR3 has 14 residues. The germline V and J ends were trimmed by 0 bases and 0 bases, with 6 bases remaining between them.

This rearrangement joins TRBV14 to TRBJ2-2, with 9 bases that match TRBD2. The CDR3 covers 17 residues. The V gene's germline CDR1 is SGHDN and CDR2 FVKESK. V trimming: 0 bases; J trimming: 1 base; junction bases outside the gene matches: 3. In DNA, the CDR3 is TGTGCCAGCAGCCAAGATCGGACTAGCGTGAACACCGGGGAGCTGTTTTTT. It is translated as CASSQDRTSVNTGELFF.

The genes are TRBV18 and TRBJ1-4; D gene uncertain. CDR1 is KGHSH and CDR2 is LQKENI in the germline V gene. This CDR3 has 13 residues. The V gene lost 6 bases and the J gene lost 0 bases, with 5 bases spanning the gap. CDR3 residues: CASSQTTNEKLFF. The CDR3 DNA reads TGTGCCAGCTCCCAAACAACTAATGAAAAACTGTTTTTT.

The J gene is TRBJ1-5, the V gene TRBV5-8; D is perhaps TRBD1 (5 bases). Deletions cut 3 bases from V and 0 bases from J, with 10 bases between. This CDR3 is 15 amino acids long. CDR1 is SGHTS and CDR2 is YDEGEE in the germline V gene. CDR3 protein: CASSYPTDSNQPQHF. The CDR3 DNA sequence: TGTGCCAGCAGCTATCCGACAGATAGCAATCAGCCCCAGCATTTT. Full variable domain (missing parts from reference TRBV5-8 and TRBJ1-5): EAGVTQSPTHLIKTRGQQATLRCSPISGHTSVYWYQQALGLGLQFLLWYDEGEERNRGNFPPRFSGRQFPNYSSELNVNALELEDSALYLCASSYPTDSNQPQHFGDGTRLSIL.

The V call is TRBV29-1, the J call TRBJ2-1; 9 positions match TRBD2. The V segment lost 4 bases and the J segment 6 bases; nucleotides outside the gene matches: 7. CDR1 SQVTM and CDR2 ANQGSEA come from the germline V gene. The CDR3 spans 14 residues. Here the CDR3 reads CSVGAGGPANEQFF. The CDR3, as DNA: TGCAGCGTTGGGGCGGGAGGGCCCGCCAATGAGCAGTTCTTC.

The genes are TRBV7-9 and TRBJ2-4; 7 bases agree with TRBD1. V dropped 3 bases and J dropped 9; count of bases not matched to a gene: 11. The CDR3 has 15 amino acids. Germline-derived CDR1 and CDR2 are SEHNR and FQNEAQ (reference sequence). The CDR3 DNA follows: TGTGCCAGCAGCTTTAGTGAACAGGGGAAGGCCATTCAGTACTTC. Protein sequence: CASSFSEQGKAIQYF. Full variable domain (outside the CDR3, taken from reference TRBV7-9 and TRBJ2-4): DTGVSQNPRHKITKRGQNVTFRCDPISEHNRLYWYRQTLGQGPEFLTYFQNEAQLEKSRLLSDRFSAERPKGSFSTLEIQRTEQGDSAMYLCASSFSEQGKAIQYFGAGTRLSVL.

The chain recombines TRBV6-1 with TRBJ2-1, with 7 bases identical to TRBD2. J was trimmed by 3 bases and V by 1 base; bases with no gene match: 3. The germline CDR1 and CDR2 sequences are MNHNS and SASEGT. The CDR3 has 15 residues. The chain's CDR3 is CASSEETSFYNEQFF. The CDR3 region has the DNA TGTGCCAGCAGTGAAGAGACTAGCTTCTACAATGAGCAGTTCTTC.

V and J are TRBV2 and TRBJ2-3; 7 bases map to TRBD1. Germline V gives CDR1 SNHLY, CDR2 FYNNEI. This CDR3 has 15 amino acids. Trimming cost V 7 bases and J 0 bases; bases outside gene matches: 7. Here the CDR3 DNA reads TGTGCCAGCACCCTGATGACAGGGAGCACAGATACGCAGTATTTT. Encoded protein: CASTLMTGSTDTQYF.